This is a list of T cell receptor beta chains from one sample in a study of blood T cell repertoires in COVID-19. This table comes from immunoSEQ multiplex PCR, and its TCRdb copy is limited to in-frame clones, with some not included. The top ten hold 0.8% to 1.3% of the sample, which has around 300,000 clones, 90% seen once. The specimen was peripheral blood. The receptors here all came from a woman between 40 and 50 years old with COVID-19, enrolled during active disease. The CDR3 runs from the conserved cysteine through the conserved F or W. Fields, in order: D gene, V gene, clone size, J gene, CDR3 protein, CDR3 DNA. D genes are given only for firm matches. Not every row has a clone size; where given, it reads once, few, many or a size class.

>-|TRBV28|-|TRBJ2-4
CASSLYRKNIQYF
TGTGCCAGCAGTTTATACCGGAAAAACATTCAGTACTTC
>-|TRBV3-1/TRBV3-2|-|TRBJ1-5
CASSQGRGNQPQHF
TGTGCCAGCAGCCAAGGCAGGGGCAATCAGCCCCAGCATTTT
>-|TRBV19|-|TRBJ1-6
CASSIQGDNSPLHF
TGTGCCAGTAGTATACAGGGTGATAATTCACCCCTCCACTTT
>-|TRBV2|-|TRBJ2-3
CASSGGAGTDTQYF
TGTGCCAGCAGTGGTGGGGCGGGCACAGATACGCAGTATTTT
>TRBD1|TRBV15|-|TRBJ2-2
CATSRDPRQGRHGELFF
TGTGCCACCAGCAGAGATCCTAGACAGGGCCGGCACGGGGAGCTGTTTTTT
>TRBD1|TRBV7-3|-|TRBJ1-5
CASSFTFDRTGRRVNQPQHF
TGTGCCAGCAGCTTCACCTTCGATCGGACAGGGAGAAGGGTCAATCAGCCCCAGCATTTT
>-|TRBV7-2|-|TRBJ1-1
CASSLEGGALGTEAFF
TGTGCCAGCAGCTTAGAGGGCGGGGCTTTGGGCACTGAAGCTTTCTTT
>TRBD1|TRBV18|-|TRBJ2-1
CASSLGTGGDEQFF
TGTGCCAGCTCACTTGGGACAGGGGGCGATGAGCAGTTCTTC
>-|TRBV6-2/TRBV6-3|-|TRBJ1-4
CASSLYSGEKLFF
TGTGCCAGCAGTCTCTACAGTGGGGAAAAACTGTTTTTT
>TRBD2|TRBV7-9|-|TRBJ2-3
CASSLEGLAGGADTQYF
TGTGCCAGCAGCTTAGAAGGGCTAGCGGGGGGCGCAGATACGCAGTATTTT
>TRBD1|TRBV6-5|-|TRBJ1-5
CASSNRQGSNQPQHF
TGTGCCAGCAGTAACCGACAGGGGAGCAATCAGCCCCAGCATTTT
>TRBD1|TRBV2|-|TRBJ1-4
CASSELTGGEKLFF
TGTGCCAGCAGTGAATTGACAGGGGGTGAAAAACTGTTTTTT
>-|TRBV28|-|TRBJ1-1
CASSTSGVDMNTEAFF
TGTGCCAGCAGTACCTCCGGGGTCGATATGAACACTGAAGCTTTCTTT
>-|TRBV19|-|TRBJ1-3
CASRITGPSGNTIYF
TGTGCCAGTAGGATCACAGGACCCTCTGGAAACACCATATATTTT
>-|TRBV12-3/TRBV12-4|-|TRBJ1-3
CASSPLGAEPGF
TGTGCCAGCAGTCCGCTAGGGGCCGAACCGGGTTTT
>-|TRBV28|few|TRBJ1-2
CASTNRAGRGRYGYTF
TGTGCCAGCACCAATAGGGCAGGGAGGGGTCGGTATGGCTACACCTTC
>-|TRBV18|-|TRBJ2-5
CASSPSRSGQETQYF
TGTGCCAGCTCACCCTCGCGTAGCGGCCAAGAGACCCAGTACTTC
>-|TRBV7-8|-|TRBJ2-1
CASSLAEVSSYNEQFF
TGTGCCAGCAGCTTAGCTGAGGTCAGCTCCTACAATGAGCAGTTCTTC
>-|TRBV2|-|TRBJ1-2
CASSEFVGPYGYTF
TGTGCCAGCAGTGAATTTGTGGGGCCCTATGGCTACACCTTC
>TRBD2|TRBV28|-|TRBJ2-1
CASGRLAGVDYNEQFF
TGTGCCAGCGGCCGACTAGCGGGGGTGGACTACAATGAGCAGTTCTTC
>-|TRBV7-2|-|TRBJ1-1
CASSLEYRVTEAFF
TGTGCCAGCAGCTTGGAGTACAGGGTTACTGAAGCTTTCTTT
>TRBD1|TRBV7-9|-|TRBJ2-3
CASSLFQGTGKQYF
TGTGCCAGCAGCTTATTCCAAGGGACAGGGAAGCAGTATTTT
>-|TRBV5-1|-|TRBJ1-4
CASSLLEAGGEKLFF
TGCGCCAGCAGCTTGCTGGAGGCCGGGGGGGAAAAACTGTTTTTT
>-|TRBV30|-|TRBJ1-5
CAWSGGVNQPQHF
TGTGCCTGGAGTGGGGGGGTCAATCAGCCCCAGCATTTT
>TRBD1|TRBV5-1|-|TRBJ2-3
CASSLATGGISTDTQYF
TGCGCCAGCAGCTTGGCGACAGGGGGCATTAGCACAGATACGCAGTATTTT
>-|TRBV5-4|-|TRBJ2-5
CASSLIQGLETQYF
TGTGCCAGCAGCCTTATCCAGGGGTTAGAGACCCAGTACTTC
>-|TRBV24-1|-|TRBJ2-1
CATGGVGNEQFF
TGTGCCACCGGAGGGGTGGGCAATGAGCAGTTCTTC
>TRBD1|TRBV5-1|-|TRBJ2-7
CASARTGGDEQYF
TGCGCCAGCGCACGGACAGGGGGCGACGAGCAGTACTTC
>TRBD1|TRBV7-9|-|TRBJ1-2
CASSSLSDRGLNYGYTF
TGTGCCAGCAGCTCGCTGAGCGACAGGGGGCTTAACTATGGCTACACCTTC
>-|TRBV6-5|-|TRBJ1-2
CASSLGAYGYTF
TGTGCCAGCAGCTTGGGGGCCTATGGCTACACCTTC
>TRBD1|TRBV5-8|-|TRBJ1-2
CASSFVRQGGYGYTF
TGTGCCAGCAGCTTTGTCCGCCAGGGGGGCTATGGCTACACCTTC
>-|TRBV18|-|TRBJ1-2
CASSPLNLKGYTF
TGTGCCAGCTCACCCCTAAACCTAAAGGGCTACACCTTC
>TRBD1|TRBV4-1|-|TRBJ2-7
CASKLGQGAYEQYF
TGCGCCAGCAAATTGGGGCAGGGGGCCTACGAGCAGTACTTC
>-|TRBV6-5|-|TRBJ1-5
CASSYADSYKNQPQHF
TGTGCCAGCAGTTACGCTGACAGTTACAAAAATCAGCCCCAGCATTTT
>-|TRBV19|-|TRBJ1-1
CASRRTDYTEAFF
TGTGCCAGTAGGCGGACGGACTACACTGAAGCTTTCTTT
>-|TRBV18|-|TRBJ2-3
CASSRYTSTDTQYF
TGTGCCAGCTCGCGATATACTAGCACAGATACGCAGTATTTT
>-|TRBV21-1|-|TRBJ2-3
CASSGRDRVDTQYF
TGTGCCAGCAGCGGCCGGGACAGGGTAGATACGCAGTATTTT
>-|TRBV6-6|-|TRBJ1-5
CASSYSGGNQPQHF
TGTGCCAGCAGTTACTCGGGAGGCAATCAGCCCCAGCATTTT